These 14 T cell receptor beta chains share one sample of origin, sequenced in a study of technical replicates of blood from a handful of donors. The assay was immunoSEQ multiplex PCR, and TCRdb's table has in-frame clones only and misses some. There are approximately 60,000 clones in the sample; around 86% occur only once, and 4% to 6% lies in the top ten. The sequencing input was PBMCs. The source of these receptors is a human donor in good health. Some clones in this sample may be carry-over from other donors' samples.

The J gene is TRBJ1-4, the V gene TRBV5-1; 8 bases are shared with TRBD1. In germline, CDR1 is SGHRS, CDR2 YFSETQ. The V and J ends lost 5 bases and 3 bases, in that order; junction bases with no gene match: 9. CDR3 length: 16 amino acids. The CDR3 region is CASRRQGAAANEKLFF. In DNA form, the CDR3 reads TGCGCCAGCAGACGGCAGGGGGCGGCGGCTAATGAAAAACTGTTTTTT.

The rearrangement links TRBV6-1 to TRBJ2-7; a weak D match, TRBD1 (6 bases). The CDR3 spans 15 residues. Germline CDR1 and CDR2: MNHNS and SASEGT. With 3 bases removed from V and 4 bases from J, the gap between germline ends came to 16 bases. CDR3 DNA: TGTGCCAGCAGTGACAATCCAGGGGCTTTGTACGAGCAGTACTTC. It codes for CASSDNPGALYEQYF.

The chain is built from TRBV19 and TRBJ1-2; the D is unclear. The germline gives CDR1 LNHDA, CDR2 SQIVND (reference sequence). The CDR3 has 14 amino acids. V gave up 1 base and J gave up 8 bases, with 14 bases separating them. CDR3 bases: TGTGCCAGTAGTATAGGGTCGGAGCTCTACGGCTACACCTTC. Its protein product is CASSIGSELYGYTF.

The chain employs TRBV18 and TRBJ2-2; 11 bases agree with TRBD1. V gave up 3 bases and J gave up 2 bases; unmatched junction bases: 2. The V gene's germline CDR1 is KGHSH and CDR2 LQKENI. The CDR3 is 16 residues long. As DNA, the CDR3 is TGTGCCAGCTCACCCAGGACAGGGGGCAACACCGGGGAGCTGTTTTTT. It encodes CASSPRTGGNTGELFF.

The V and J genes are TRBV7-9 and TRBJ2-5, with 11 bases identical to TRBD2. V shed 6 bases, J shed 1 base, and the junction held 4 bases outside the gene matches. The CDR3 sequence is 15 residues long. Germline CDR1 reads SEHNR; CDR2 reads FQNEAQ (reference sequence). The CDR3 reads CASSSGTSGQETQYF. The CDR3 bases are TGTGCCAGCAGTTCCGGGACTAGCGGCCAAGAGACCCAGTACTTC. The complete variable domain, with remaining parts taken from reference TRBV7-9 and TRBJ2-5, reads DTGVSQNPRHKITKRGQNVTFRCDPISEHNRLYWYRQTLGQGPEFLTYFQNEAQLEKSRLLSDRFSAERPKGSFSTLEIQRTEQGDSAMYLCASSSGTSGQETQYFGPGTRLLVL.

This clone has only a few counts. This chain links TRBV30 with TRBJ1-5; D might be TRBD1 (5 bases). There are 15 residues in the CDR3. In germline, CDR1 is GTSNPN, CDR2 SVGIG (reference sequence). V lost 2 bases to trimming and J lost 5 bases, with 16 bases between them. The CDR3 DNA reads as TGTGCCTGGAGTCCCCCGGTACAGGTCGATCAGCCCCAGCATTTT. Translated, it gives CAWSPPVQVDQPQHF.

This clone came up a few times. The rearrangement joins TRBV15 to TRBJ1-2; D possibly corresponds to TRBD1 (5 bases). Looked up from germline, CDR1 is LNHNV and CDR2 is YYDKDF (reference sequence). The V and J ends lost 6 bases and 1 base respectively, with 9 bases between them. This CDR3 is built from 13 residues. This chain's CDR3 is CATSSGDNYGYTF. The CDR3, as DNA: TGTGCCACCAGTTCGGGGGATAACTATGGCTACACCTTC.

The V call is TRBV6-5, the J call TRBJ2-1, with 15 nucleotides matching TRBD2. The ends lost 8 bases at V and 7 bases at J; junction bases unmatched: 0. This CDR3 comprises 13 residues. The V gene's germline CDR1 is MNHEY and CDR2 SVGAGI. CDR3 coding DNA: TGTGCCAGCGGGACTAGCGGGAGGAATGAGCAGTTCTTC. It translates to CASGTSGRNEQFF.

V and J are TRBV5-1 and TRBJ2-5; D is possibly TRBD1 (6 bases). The ends were cut back, 1 base at V and 5 bases at J, with 12 bases in the middle. The CDR3 is made up of 14 amino acids. The V gene's germline CDR1 is SGHRS and CDR2 YFSETQ. CDR3 DNA: TGCGCCAGCAGCTTGCTAGCCACAGGGGAGACCCAGTACTTC. Translated: CASSLLATGETQYF.

A single count supports this clone. This rearrangement joins TRBV7-2 to TRBJ1-6, with D maybe TRBD1 (5 bases). The germline gives CDR1 SGHTA, CDR2 FQGNSA. Between the trimmed V and J ends, which lost 1 base and 2 bases, there was a span of 18 bases. The CDR3 totals 19 residues. CDR3 DNA sequence: TGTGCCAGCAGCTTAGGCGAGTGGGGCAGAGCCACCTATAATTCACCCCTCCACTTT. It translates to CASSLGEWGRATYNSPLHF.

The chain has TRBV15 and TRBJ2-1, with 8 bases matching TRBD2. Germline values: CDR1 LNHNV, CDR2 YYDKDF (reference sequence). The ends lost 0 bases at V and 9 bases at J; junction bases unmatched: 7. CDR3 length: 15 residues. The CDR3 nucleotides read TGTGCCACCAGCAGAGATGGACTAGCAATTGGTGAGCAGTTCTTC. Translation gives CATSRDGLAIGEQFF. Full variable domain (missing parts from reference TRBV15 and TRBJ2-1): DAMVIQNPRYQVTQFGKPVTLSCSQTLNHNVMYWYQQKSSQAPKLLFHYYDKDFNNEADTPDNFQSRRPNTSFCFLDIRSPGLGDTAMYLCATSRDGLAIGEQFFGPGTRLTVL.

The chain joins TRBV18 to TRBJ1-6; D not resolved. Germline V gene lookup returns CDR1 KGHSH and CDR2 LQKENI. CDR3 length equals 13 residues. V lost 3 bases and J 8 bases, leaving 8 bases between the germline ends. The CDR3 here is CASSPTADSPLHF. CDR3 nucleotide sequence: TGTGCCAGCTCACCGACGGCGGATTCACCCCTCCACTTT.

CDR3 DNA sequence: TGTGCCAGCAGCTATCCGGGACTAGCGGACAATGAGCAGTTCTTC. It codes for CASSYPGLADNEQFF. This rearrangement joins TRBV11-1 to TRBJ2-1, with 11 bases fitting TRBD2. V gave up 4 bases and J gave up 5 bases; unmatched junction bases: 4. Germline lookup yields CDR1 SGHAT and CDR2 FQDESV (reference sequence). The CDR3 spans 15 residues.

The V and J genes are TRBV7-9 and TRBJ2-7; no firm D call. The ends were cut back, 5 bases at V and 3 bases at J, with 11 bases in the middle. CDR1 and CDR2 from the germline V gene are SEHNR and FQNEAQ (reference sequence). This CDR3 comprises 13 residues. The CDR3 nucleotides are TGTGCCAGCAGCCAATACAGAAACTACGAGCAGTACTTC. Protein product: CASSQYRNYEQYF. Complete variable domain (other parts from reference TRBV7-9 and TRBJ2-7): DTGVSQNPRHKITKRGQNVTFRCDPISEHNRLYWYRQTLGQGPEFLTYFQNEAQLEKSRLLSDRFSAERPKGSFSTLEIQRTEQGDSAMYLCASSQYRNYEQYFGPGTRLTVT.